Below, one T cell receptor (beta chain) is given with its context. No antigen is known for it. The CDR3 is made up of 14 amino acids. Germline CDR1 and CDR2: SGHVS and FQNEAQ. V was clipped by 0 bases and J by 2 bases, with 7 bases between them. The sample comes from a study of human T cells and chemical hapten exposure. Study-wide points: TCRs at high frequency, those above 1 in 1000, did not change with DPC sensitization.

Via MiXCR, TCRdb re-called the RACE reads, giving one row per CDR3 protein. The data hold about 120,000 distinct CDR3 sequences, with roughly 13% observed a single time. Documented time point: patch test 1, 2 weeks after DPC sensitization. Treatment given: therapeutic diphenylcyclopropenone sensitization with weekly scalp DPC. The origin of this receptor is a man aged 18-30 years with alopecia areata. Some clones in this sample may be carry-over from other donors' samples. This specimen consisted of whole blood, obtained in connection with sensitization to the hapten diphenylcyclopropenone (DPC). The rearrangement uses TRBV7-8 and TRBJ1-1; D is unresolved. The CDR3 DNA reads as TGTGCCAGCAGCTTAGCTAGAACCAACACTGAAGCTTTCTTT. This encodes CASSLARTNTEAFF.